The entry that follows covers one TCR beta chain sequence. The target antigen is unknown. CDR1 is MGHRA, CDR2 YSYEKL, per germline. This CDR3 has 15 residues. Unique molecular identifiers were present in the TCR beta cDNA libraries. From the PCR reads, TCRdb called clonotypes with MiXCR, one entry per CDR3 protein. The sample shows hundreds of thousands of distinct CDR3 sequences, roughly 46% of them seen only once. This entry comes from a study of post-analysis software for immune sequencing data. Findings and limits, study-wide: Samples from one preparation batch, clustered by F measure, grouped strongly together. Roughly five TRBV segments appeared more often in patients than in controls, and TRBV5-6, TRBV5-1 and TRBV20-1 were among these. Normalized Chao1 diversity was significantly lower in multiple sclerosis patients than in controls.

The specimen sequenced was blood. The receptor comes from a girl aged 10-17 years with multiple sclerosis. The chain recombines TRBV4-1 with TRBJ2-5; D could derive from TRBD1 or TRBD2 (5 bases each). The end of the DNA fits TRBJ2-1 better, so the J call may be wrong. The CDR3, as DNA: TGCGCCAGCAGCCAAGGGGGGTTTTACCAAGAGACCCAGTTCTTC. Translation: CASSQGGFYQETQFF.